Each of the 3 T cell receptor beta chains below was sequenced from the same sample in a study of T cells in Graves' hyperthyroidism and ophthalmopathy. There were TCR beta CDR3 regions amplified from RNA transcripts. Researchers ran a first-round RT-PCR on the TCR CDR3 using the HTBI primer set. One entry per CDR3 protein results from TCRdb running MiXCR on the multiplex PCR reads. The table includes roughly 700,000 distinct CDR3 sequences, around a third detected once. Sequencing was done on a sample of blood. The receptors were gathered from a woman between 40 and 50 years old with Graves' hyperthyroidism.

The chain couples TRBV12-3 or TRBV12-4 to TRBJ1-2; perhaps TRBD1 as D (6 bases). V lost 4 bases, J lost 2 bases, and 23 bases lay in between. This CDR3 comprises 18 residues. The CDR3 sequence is CASSYVRATGRKNYGYTF. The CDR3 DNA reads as TGTGCCAGCAGTTACGTTCGCGCGACAGGACGGAAGAACTATGGCTACACCTTC.

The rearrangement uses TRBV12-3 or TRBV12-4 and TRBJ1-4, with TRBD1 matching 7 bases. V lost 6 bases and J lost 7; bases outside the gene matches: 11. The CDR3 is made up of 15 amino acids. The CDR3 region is CASSRQGKDTEKLFF. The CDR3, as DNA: TGTGCCAGCAGCCGACAGGGTAAAGACACTGAAAAACTGTTTTTT.

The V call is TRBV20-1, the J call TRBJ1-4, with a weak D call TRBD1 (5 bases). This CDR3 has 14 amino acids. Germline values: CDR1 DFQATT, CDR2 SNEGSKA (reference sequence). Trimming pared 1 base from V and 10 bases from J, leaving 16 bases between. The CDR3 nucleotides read TGCAGTGCTAGAGCCCTGACAGAGGATGGAAAACTGTTTTTT. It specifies CSARALTEDGKLFF.